One T cell receptor beta chain is described in this entry. Its specificity is unknown. This entry belongs to a study of cytomegalovirus exposure and HLA in healthy donors. The overall study: Most donors, 80% to 90% of more than 300 genotyped, fell in the Caucasian-associated ancestry cluster. Study-wide results and caveats: Links to common viral pathogens appeared, in a later analysis, for several of the most significant clusters.

The CDR3 length is 15 residues. Germline trimming cut 5 bases from V and 2 bases from J; bases unmatched to any gene: 5. The germline gives CDR1 LNHDA, CDR2 SQIVND (reference sequence). The PCR had 60 Vbeta and 13 Jbeta primers. Libraries were prepared by immunoSEQ multiplex PCR; TCRdb keeps only in-frame clonotypes and omits some of them. The table records about 80,000 clones, 62% of them present only once. The sample consisted of PBMCs. The chain employs TRBV19 and TRBJ1-5; 8 bases are a match to TRBD1. The sequence came from a male donor in good health and CMV-seropositive. CDR3: CASSPQDRGNQPQHF. The CDR3 coding sequence is TGTGCCAGTAGTCCTCAGGACAGGGGCAATCAGCCCCAGCATTTT.